The 25 T cell receptor beta chains presented below share a single source sample, sequenced in a study of cytomegalovirus exposure and HLA in healthy donors. The PCR made use of 60 Vbeta and 13 Jbeta primers. Repertoires were generated with immunoSEQ multiplex PCR, while TCRdb's copy carries only in-frame clones and drops some. The table lists a few hundred thousand clones, 75% to 85% of them singletons. Input material: PBMCs. These receptor sequences come from a girl aged 10 to 17 in good health and CMV-seronegative.

The genes are TRBV15 and TRBJ2-7; TRBD1 matches 7 bases. The germline CDR1 and CDR2 sequences are LNHNV and YYDKDF (reference sequence). Trimming at V came to 4 bases and at J to 6 bases, leaving 12 bases not matched to a gene. The length of the CDR3 is 15 residues. CDR3 coding DNA: TGTGCCACCAGCACCCGTCGACAGGGAGCGCGCGAGCAGTACTTC. Amino acids: CATSTRRQGAREQYF.

This clone appeared once. The chain is built from TRBV10-3 and TRBJ1-6, with D uncertain. The CDR3 has 13 amino acids. Per germline, CDR1 ENHRY and CDR2 SYGVKD. V was pared by 6 bases and J by 7 bases, with 10 bases between. This chain's CDR3 is CAISPTGNSPLHF. CDR3 nucleotides: TGTGCCATCAGCCCGACTGGCAATTCACCCCTCCACTTT.

The genes are TRBV10-3 and TRBJ2-5; 11 nucleotides line up with TRBD2. Germline V gene data show CDR1 as ENHRY and CDR2 as SYGVKD. There are 21 residues in the CDR3. Trimming removed 0 bases from V and 5 bases from J; junction bases left unmatched: 20. The CDR3 DNA reads TGTGCCATCAGTGAGTCGACCGGAGGTAGCGGGGGGGCCTCGTTCCGGGAGACCCAGTACTTC. Translation gives CAISESTGGSGGASFRETQYF.

This sequence joins TRBV30 and TRBJ2-3; no definite D call. CDR3 length: 13 residues. Germline CDR1 is GTSNPN and CDR2 is SVGIG (reference sequence). Trimming removed 5 bases from V and 3 bases from J, with 12 bases in between. CDR3 DNA sequence: TGTGCCTGGGGCGGTGGGTTAACAGATACGCAGTATTTT. It yields the protein CAWGGGLTDTQYF.

The chain employs TRBV6-5 and TRBJ2-7, with 13 positions matching TRBD2. The junction had 5 bases not matched to a gene; V was cut back by 6 bases and J by 3 bases. Germline CDR1 is MNHEY and CDR2 is SVGAGI. This CDR3 region has 15 residues. The CDR3 sequence: CASRPRLAGGYEQYF. The DNA for the CDR3 is TGTGCCAGCAGACCGAGACTAGCGGGGGGCTACGAGCAGTACTTC.

The V gene is TRBV6-6, the J gene TRBJ2-1, with D possibly TRBD2 on 5 matching bases. The V gene lost 4 bases and the J gene lost 6 bases, with 10 bases spanning the gap. CDR1 and CDR2 from the germline V gene are MNHNY and SVGAGI (reference sequence). The CDR3 is 13 amino acids. CDR3 coding DNA: TGTGCCAGCAGTTTACTAGTTTCCAATGAGCAGTTCTTC. Its translation: CASSLLVSNEQFF.

This clone was recorded a few times. This rearrangement joins TRBV5-6 to TRBJ1-4, with TRBD1 as a possible D gene (6 bases). Trimming removed 3 bases from V and 3 bases from J, with 12 bases in between. This CDR3 has 15 amino acids. Germline lookup yields CDR1 SGHDT and CDR2 YYEEEE. This CDR3 is CASSSDRWANEKLFF. Written as DNA, the CDR3 is TGTGCCAGCAGCTCCGACAGGTGGGCTAATGAAAAACTGTTTTTT.

V is TRBV18 and J is TRBJ1-6; TRBD1 matches 8 bases. The CDR3 runs 14 residues. Germline V gene sequence: CDR1 KGHSH, CDR2 LQKENI. Unmatched junction bases numbered 7, after V lost 5 bases and J lost 10 bases. This chain's CDR3 is CASSGSGTGSPLHF. The CDR3 bases are TGTGCCAGCTCAGGATCCGGGACAGGCTCACCCCTCCACTTT. Combining the CDR3 with reference TRBV18 and TRBJ1-6 gives the whole variable domain NAGVMQNPRHLVRRRGQEARLRCSPMKGHSHVYWYRQLPEEGLKFMVYLQKENIIDESGMPKERFSAEFPKEGPSILRIQQVVRGDSAAYFCASSGSGTGSPLHFGNGTRLTVT.

In its sample, this clone was seen a few times. The genes are TRBV7-9 and TRBJ2-7; D is possibly TRBD2 (5 bases). Trimming left V 10 bases short and J 9 bases short, with 16 bases between. This CDR3 has 11 amino acids. CDR1 SEHNR and CDR2 FQNEAQ come from the germline V gene (reference sequence). The CDR3 loop reads CATSSGGGQYF. Here the CDR3 DNA reads TGTGCCACCTCAAGCGGAGGCGGGCAGTACTTC.

The gene calls are TRBV2 and TRBJ1-1; the match to TRBD1 covers 10 bases. The CDR3 loop spans 15 amino acids. The germline CDR1 and CDR2 sequences are SNHLY and FYNNEI. J gave up 4 bases and V 7 bases, and 9 bases lay outside the gene matches. CDR3 in amino acids: CASKGGQGRLTEAFF. CDR3 DNA sequence: TGTGCCAGCAAAGGGGGACAGGGGCGGCTCACTGAAGCTTTCTTT. Full variable domain (rest looked up from reference TRBV2 and TRBJ1-1): EPEVTQTPSHQVTQMGQEVILRCVPISNHLYFYWYRQILGQKVEFLVSFYNNEISEKSEIFDDQFSVERPDGSNFTLKIRSTKLEDSAMYFCASKGGQGRLTEAFFGQGTRLTVV.

The V gene is TRBV19, the J gene TRBJ1-6, with D possibly TRBD1 on 5 matching bases. CDR1 and CDR2 from the germline V gene are LNHDA and SQIVND (reference sequence). Trimming left V 6 bases short and J 10 bases short, with 13 bases between. The CDR3 is made up of 13 amino acids. The CDR3 protein is CASRTDLWSPLHF. CDR3 bases: TGTGCCAGTAGGACAGATTTATGGTCACCCCTCCACTTT. Drawing the rest from reference TRBV19 and TRBJ1-6, the complete variable domain is DGGITQSPKYLFRKEGQNVTLSCEQNLNHDAMYWYRQDPGQGLRLIYYSQIVNDFQKGDIAEGYSVSREKKESFPLTVTSAQKNPTAFYLCASRTDLWSPLHFGNGTRLTVT.

This clone was counted a few times. This chain connects TRBV28 to TRBJ2-2, with 8 bases that match TRBD1. Germline V gene sequence: CDR1 MDHEN, CDR2 SYDVKM. The CDR3 totals 17 residues. V lost 1 base and J lost 4; bases outside the gene matches: 8. CDR3 in DNA: TGTGCCAGCAGTTTATCCGCGACAGGGGCGAGCACCGGGGAGCTGTTTTTT. This encodes CASSLSATGASTGELFF.

V gene TRBV5-5 combines with J gene TRBJ1-1; D is possibly TRBD1 (5 bases). V shed 0 bases and J shed 3 bases, with 15 bases lying between them. The CDR3 consists of 16 residues. CDR1 is SGHKS and CDR2 is YYEKEE in the germline V gene (reference sequence). In nucleotides, the CDR3 is TGTGCCAGCAGCTTGGATTTCAGGGATCCGGACACTGAAGCTTTCTTT. It translates to CASSLDFRDPDTEAFF. The full variable domain, in which reference TRBV5-5 and TRBJ1-1 provide the parts outside the CDR3, is DAGVTQSPTHLIKTRGQQVTLRCSPISGHKSVSWYQQVLGQGPQFIFQYYEKEERGRGNFPDRFSARQFPNYSSELNVNALLLGDSALYLCASSLDFRDPDTEAFFGQGTRLTVV.

This chain uses TRBV10-2 with TRBJ2-1, with D perhaps TRBD2 (6 bases). Germline V gives CDR1 WSHSY, CDR2 SAAADI. Deletions cut 7 bases from V and 4 bases from J, with 17 bases between. The CDR3 has 15 amino acids. For the CDR3, the DNA is TGCGCCAGCACGGGAAGCGGGCCCTTATACAATGAGCAGTTCTTC. Protein: CASTGSGPLYNEQFF.

The CDR3 loop is CASSLGRYTDTQYF. DNA for the CDR3: TGTGCCAGCAGCTTAGGGCGGTACACAGATACGCAGTATTTT. The rearrangement uses TRBV13 and TRBJ2-3; D is unresolved. Trimming left V 0 bases short and J 2 bases short, with 6 bases between. This CDR3 comprises 14 residues. Germline V gives CDR1 PRHDT, CDR2 FYEKMQ (reference sequence).

The V call is TRBV7-3, the J call TRBJ2-5; no clear D gene. V gave up 0 bases and J gave up 3 bases, with 5 bases separating them. This CDR3 has 13 residues. CDR1 SGHTA and CDR2 FQGTGA come from the germline V gene. CDR3 protein: CASSLTRKETQYF. DNA for the CDR3: TGTGCCAGCAGCTTAACGAGGAAAGAGACCCAGTACTTC.

The J gene is TRBJ2-3, the V gene TRBV29-1; 7 nucleotides align to TRBD1. V was clipped by 3 bases and J by 8 bases; unmatched bases: 20. The length of the CDR3 is 17 residues. The germline V gene has CDR1 SQVTM and CDR2 ANQGSEA. The CDR3 region has the DNA TGCAGCGTTGATGGAATTAGGGGGCAGGACTTCAGATCTACGCAGTATTTT. This encodes CSVDGIRGQDFRSTQYF.

The genes are TRBV6-5 and TRBJ2-7; 10 nucleotides agree with TRBD1. The germline CDR1 and CDR2 sequences are MNHEY and SVGAGI. The V and J ends lost 1 base and 6 bases, in that order; junction bases with no gene match: 6. The CDR3 loop spans 15 amino acids. This CDR3 reads CASSYWTGGSGEQYF. CDR3 nucleotides: TGTGCCAGCAGTTACTGGACAGGGGGTTCCGGCGAGCAGTACTTC.

The V call is TRBV28, the J call TRBJ2-2; D possibly corresponds to TRBD2 (7 bases). In germline, CDR1 is MDHEN, CDR2 SYDVKM. This CDR3 spans 16 amino acids. V gave up 5 bases and J gave up 3 bases, with 16 bases separating them. The CDR3 DNA follows: TGTGCCAGCAGTGGGAGGGCGAGGGGGTACACCGGGGAGCTGTTTTTT. Its protein is CASSGRARGYTGELFF.

V and J are TRBV5-1 and TRBJ2-1; TRBD2 agrees at 16 bases. This CDR3 has 18 amino acids. Trimming took 4 bases from V and 7 from J; bases not matched to a gene: 11. Germline V lookup: CDR1 SGHRS, CDR2 YFSETQ. CDR3 in amino acids: CASSPGLAGGPNRNEQFF. The CDR3 DNA reads TGCGCCAGCAGCCCGGGACTAGCGGGGGGGCCTAATAGAAATGAGCAGTTCTTC.

The rearrangement links TRBV5-4 to TRBJ2-3; 9 bases agree with TRBD2. The CDR3 contains 15 residues. Germline trimming cut 1 base from V and 1 base from J; bases unmatched to any gene: 1. Germline CDR1 and CDR2: SGHNT and YYREEE (reference sequence). The CDR3 coding sequence is TGTGCCAGCAGCTTGAAGCGGGGGGGCACAGATACGCAGTATTTT. It is translated as CASSLKRGGTDTQYF. The variable domain in full, completed from reference TRBV5-4 and TRBJ2-3, reads ETGVTQSPTHLIKTRGQQVTLRCSSQSGHNTVSWYQQALGQGPQFIFQYYREEENGRGNFPPRFSGLQFPNYSSELNVNALELDDSALYLCASSLKRGGTDTQYFGPGTRLTVL.

This clone was picked up a small number of times. This same CDR3 is encoded by further DNA sequences in the sample. The genes are TRBV6-5 and TRBJ2-2, with 7 bases matching TRBD2. In germline, CDR1 is MNHEY, CDR2 SVGAGI. This CDR3 contains 15 residues. The V and J ends lost 3 bases and 1 base, in that order; junction bases with no gene match: 2. In DNA, the CDR3 is TGTGCCAGCAGTTATGGCGGGGGGAACACCGGGGAGCTGTTTTTT. As protein: CASSYGGGNTGELFF.

V and J are TRBV9 and TRBJ2-5, with D possibly being TRBD2 (6 bases). The CDR3 has 14 amino acids. Trimming took off 4 bases at V and 1 base at J, with 11 bases between the two ends. Germline lookup yields CDR1 SGDLS and CDR2 YYNGEE. CDR3 residues: CASSPGLVQETQYF. CDR3 coding DNA: TGTGCCAGCAGCCCGGGACTGGTCCAAGAGACCCAGTACTTC.

The V and J genes are TRBV7-6 and TRBJ2-5, with D tentatively TRBD2 (5 bases). The germline gives CDR1 SGHVS, CDR2 FNYEAQ. The CDR3 spans 13 residues. V was pared by 4 bases and J by 3 bases, with 9 bases between. CDR3 DNA: TGTGCCAGCAGCTCACTAGTGGAAGAGACCCAGTACTTC. Amino acids: CASSSLVEETQYF.

The chain is built from TRBV6-1 and TRBJ1-5; a weak D match, TRBD1 (5 bases). Trimming removed 8 bases from V and 2 bases from J, with 10 bases in between. The CDR3 spans 13 residues. The germline V gene has CDR1 MNHNS and CDR2 SASEGT. CDR3 in amino acids: CASCWGGNQPQHF. The CDR3 DNA reads TGTGCCAGCTGCTGGGGGGGCAATCAGCCCCAGCATTTT.